The clone carrying this TCR beta chain is a singleton in its sample. Germline V CDR1 and CDR2: SGDLS, YYNGEE. This CDR3 contains 20 residues. V was trimmed by 4 bases and J by 4 bases, leaving 33 bases between them. Measured with immunoSEQ multiplex PCR; TCRdb has only the in-frame clones, and not every one. There are tens of thousands of clones in the sample; around 74% occur only once, and roughly 1.2% lies in the top ten. The sort gate was single viable CD3+CD4+CD8-CD45RO+ cells for memory CD4+ T cells. This sample is drawn from a study of memory CD4+ T cells and cytomegalovirus serostatus. On the study more broadly: Donors were healthy Belgian adults, some 10 CMV seropositive and 20 to 30 seronegative.

The sample taken for sequencing was memory CD4+ T cells from blood. This chain uses TRBV9 with TRBJ2-7; D call uncertain. This clonotype was sampled from an adult in good health and CMV-seropositive. CDR3 loop: CASSPHHPGSALQPPYEQYF. DNA for the CDR3: TGTGCCAGCAGCCCCCATCACCCCGGGTCGGCCCTCCAACCCCCTTACGAGCAGTACTTC.